This T cell receptor (beta chain) stems from a study of somatic mutations in cytotoxic T cells in rheumatoid arthritis. Some clones are missing from TCRdb's copy, which holds only in-frame ones; the method was immunoSEQ multiplex PCR. In the table there are 15,000 to 20,000 clones, about 68% of which are singletons. The germline CDR1 and CDR2 sequences are LNHDA and SQIVND (reference sequence). The CDR3 has 11 residues. V gave up 3 bases and J gave up 9 bases, with 6 bases separating them. This chain uses TRBV19 with TRBJ2-1; D ambiguous. This TCR was recovered from a man between 60 and 75 years old in good health. Sequencing input: CD8+ T cells sorted from blood. The CDR3, as DNA: TGTGCCAGTAGTATCTTTCTTGAGCAGTTCTTC. As protein: CASSIFLEQFF.